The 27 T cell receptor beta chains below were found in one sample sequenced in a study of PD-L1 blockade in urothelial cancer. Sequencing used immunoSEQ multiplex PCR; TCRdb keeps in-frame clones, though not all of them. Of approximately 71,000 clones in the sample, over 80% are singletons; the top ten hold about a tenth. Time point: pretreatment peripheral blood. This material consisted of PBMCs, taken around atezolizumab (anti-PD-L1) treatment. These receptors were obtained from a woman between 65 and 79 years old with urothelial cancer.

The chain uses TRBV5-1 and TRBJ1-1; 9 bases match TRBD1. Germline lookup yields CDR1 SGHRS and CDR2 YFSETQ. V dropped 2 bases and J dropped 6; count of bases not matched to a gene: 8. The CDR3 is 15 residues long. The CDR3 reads CASSFEGQGFSEAFF. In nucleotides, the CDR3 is TGCGCCAGCAGCTTCGAGGGACAGGGTTTTTCTGAAGCTTTCTTT.

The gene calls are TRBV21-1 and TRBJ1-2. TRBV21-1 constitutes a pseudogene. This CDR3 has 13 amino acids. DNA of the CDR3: TGTGCCAGCAGCAAATATCCCAACTATGGCTACACCTTC. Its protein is CASSKYPNYGYTF.

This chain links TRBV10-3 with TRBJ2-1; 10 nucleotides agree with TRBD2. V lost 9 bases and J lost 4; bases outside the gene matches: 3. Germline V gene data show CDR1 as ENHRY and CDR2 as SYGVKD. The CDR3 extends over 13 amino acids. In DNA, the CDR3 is TGTGCCATTACTAGCGGGATGTACAATGAGCAGTTCTTC. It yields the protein CAITSGMYNEQFF.

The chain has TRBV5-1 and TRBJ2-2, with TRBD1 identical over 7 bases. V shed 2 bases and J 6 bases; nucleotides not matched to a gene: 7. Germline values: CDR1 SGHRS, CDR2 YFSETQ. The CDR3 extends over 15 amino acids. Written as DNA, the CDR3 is TGCGCCAGCAGCTTAGGACAGGAAGCGGCCGGGGAGCTGTTTTTT. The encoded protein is CASSLGQEAAGELFF.

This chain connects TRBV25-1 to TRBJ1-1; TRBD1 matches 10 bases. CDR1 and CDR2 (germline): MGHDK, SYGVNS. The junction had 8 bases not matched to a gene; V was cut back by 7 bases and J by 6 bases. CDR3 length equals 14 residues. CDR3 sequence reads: CASTSPGTGAEAFF. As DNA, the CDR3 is TGTGCCAGCACTAGTCCCGGGACAGGGGCTGAAGCTTTCTTT.

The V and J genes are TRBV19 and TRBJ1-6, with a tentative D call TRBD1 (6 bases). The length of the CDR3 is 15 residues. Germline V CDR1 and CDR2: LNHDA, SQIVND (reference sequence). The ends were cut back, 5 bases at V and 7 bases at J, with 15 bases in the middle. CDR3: CASSPIGTTNSPLHF. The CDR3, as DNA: TGTGCCAGTAGTCCAATCGGGACAACCAATTCACCCCTCCACTTT.

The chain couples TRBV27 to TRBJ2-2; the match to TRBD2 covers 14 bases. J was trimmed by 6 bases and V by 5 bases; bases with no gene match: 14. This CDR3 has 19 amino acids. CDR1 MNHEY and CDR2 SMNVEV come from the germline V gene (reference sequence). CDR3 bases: TGTGCCAGCAGTCCGCCGACTAGCGGGAGGGCCGGGGGGGCCGGGGAGCTGTTTTTT. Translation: CASSPPTSGRAGGAGELFF.

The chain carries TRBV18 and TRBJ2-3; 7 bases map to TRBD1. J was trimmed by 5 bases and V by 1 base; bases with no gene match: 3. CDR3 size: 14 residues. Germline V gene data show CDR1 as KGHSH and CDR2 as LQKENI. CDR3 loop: CASSPQGAIDTQYF. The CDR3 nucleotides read TGTGCCAGCTCACCACAGGGGGCTATAGATACGCAGTATTTT.

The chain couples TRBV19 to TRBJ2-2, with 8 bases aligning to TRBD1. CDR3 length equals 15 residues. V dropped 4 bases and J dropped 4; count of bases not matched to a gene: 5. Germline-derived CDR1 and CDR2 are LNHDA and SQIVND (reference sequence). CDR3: CASSRVTGGTGELFF. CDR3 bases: TGTGCCAGTAGTAGGGTCACAGGGGGCACCGGGGAGCTGTTTTTT.

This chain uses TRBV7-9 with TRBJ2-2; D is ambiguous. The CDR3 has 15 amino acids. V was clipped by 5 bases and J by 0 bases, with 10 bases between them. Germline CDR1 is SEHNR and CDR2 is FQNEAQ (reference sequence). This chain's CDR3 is CASSVGYANTGELFF. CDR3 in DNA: TGTGCCAGCAGCGTCGGTTACGCGAACACCGGGGAGCTGTTTTTT.

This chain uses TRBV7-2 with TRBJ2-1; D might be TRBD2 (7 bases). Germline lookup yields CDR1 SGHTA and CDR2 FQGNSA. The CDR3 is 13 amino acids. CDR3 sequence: CALGGLEYNEQFF. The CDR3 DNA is TGTGCGCTGGGGGGGCTAGAGTACAATGAGCAGTTCTTC.

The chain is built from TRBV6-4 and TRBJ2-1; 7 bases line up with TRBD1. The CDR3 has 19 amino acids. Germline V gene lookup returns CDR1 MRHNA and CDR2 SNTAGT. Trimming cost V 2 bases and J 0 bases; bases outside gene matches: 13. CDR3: CASSDKDRPPMSSYNEQFF. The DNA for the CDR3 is TGTGCCAGCAGTGACAAGGACAGGCCTCCAATGAGCTCCTACAATGAGCAGTTCTTC.

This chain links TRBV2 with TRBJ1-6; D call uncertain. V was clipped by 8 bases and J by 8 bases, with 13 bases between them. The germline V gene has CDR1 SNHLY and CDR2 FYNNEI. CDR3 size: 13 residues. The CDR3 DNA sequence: TGTGCCAGCGGGCGGGATTCCGATTCACCCCTCCACTTT. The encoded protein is CASGRDSDSPLHF.

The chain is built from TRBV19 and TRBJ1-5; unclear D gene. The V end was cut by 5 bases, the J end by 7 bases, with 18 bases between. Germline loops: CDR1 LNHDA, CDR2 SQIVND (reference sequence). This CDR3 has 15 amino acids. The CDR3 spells CASSEDVREGQPQHF. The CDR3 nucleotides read TGTGCCAGTAGTGAAGATGTTAGGGAGGGCCAGCCCCAGCATTTT.

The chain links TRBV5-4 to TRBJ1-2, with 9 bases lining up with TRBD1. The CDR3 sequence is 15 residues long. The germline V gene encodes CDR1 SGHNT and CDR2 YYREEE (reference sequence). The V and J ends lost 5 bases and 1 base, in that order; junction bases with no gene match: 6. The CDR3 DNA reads TGTGCCAGCAGGGCCGGGACAGGGATTAACTATGGCTACACCTTC. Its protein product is CASRAGTGINYGYTF.

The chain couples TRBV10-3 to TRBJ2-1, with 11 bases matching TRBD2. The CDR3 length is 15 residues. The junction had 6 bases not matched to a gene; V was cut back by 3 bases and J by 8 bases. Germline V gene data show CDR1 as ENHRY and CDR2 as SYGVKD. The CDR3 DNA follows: TGTGCCATCAGTGAAGTAACTAGCGGGAGAGATGAGCAGTTCTTC. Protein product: CAISEVTSGRDEQFF.

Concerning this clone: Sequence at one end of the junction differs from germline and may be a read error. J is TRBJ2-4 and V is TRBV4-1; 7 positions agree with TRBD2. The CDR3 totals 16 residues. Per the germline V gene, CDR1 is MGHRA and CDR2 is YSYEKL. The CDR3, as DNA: TGCGTCAGCAGCCAAGATACCGCGGGCGGGAGAAACATTCAGTACTTC. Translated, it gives CVSSQDTAGGRNIQYF.

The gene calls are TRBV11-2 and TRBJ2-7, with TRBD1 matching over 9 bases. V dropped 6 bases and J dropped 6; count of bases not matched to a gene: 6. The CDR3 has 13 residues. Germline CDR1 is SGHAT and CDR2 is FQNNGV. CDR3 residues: CASRWTGEGEQYF. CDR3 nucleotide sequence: TGTGCCAGCAGATGGACAGGGGAAGGCGAGCAGTACTTC.

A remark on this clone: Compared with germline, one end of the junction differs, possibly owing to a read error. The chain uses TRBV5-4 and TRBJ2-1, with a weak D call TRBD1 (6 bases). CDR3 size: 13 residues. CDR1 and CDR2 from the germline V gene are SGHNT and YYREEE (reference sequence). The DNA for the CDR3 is TGTGCCAGCAGGTTGGACAGCTACAATGAGCAGTTCTTC. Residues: CASRLDSYNEQFF.

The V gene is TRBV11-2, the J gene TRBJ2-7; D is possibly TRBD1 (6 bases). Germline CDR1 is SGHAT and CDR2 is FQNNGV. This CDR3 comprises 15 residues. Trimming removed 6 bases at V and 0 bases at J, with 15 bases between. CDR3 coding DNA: TGTGCCAGCAGGCAGAGGGGGACAAGCTCCTACGAGCAGTACTTC. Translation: CASRQRGTSSYEQYF.

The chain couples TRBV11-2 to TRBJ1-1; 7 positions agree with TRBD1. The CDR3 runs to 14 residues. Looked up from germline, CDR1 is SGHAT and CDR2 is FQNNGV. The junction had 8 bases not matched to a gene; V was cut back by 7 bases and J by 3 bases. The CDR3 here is CASTKTGRDTEAFF. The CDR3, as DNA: TGTGCCAGCACCAAGACAGGGCGGGACACTGAAGCTTTCTTT.

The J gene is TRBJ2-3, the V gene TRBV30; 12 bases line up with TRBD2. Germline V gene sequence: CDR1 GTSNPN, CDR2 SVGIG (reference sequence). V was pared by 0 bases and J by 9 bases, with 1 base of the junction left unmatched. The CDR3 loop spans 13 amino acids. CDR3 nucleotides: TGTGCCTGGAGTGTTCTAGCGGGAGGGACGCAGTATTTT. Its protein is CAWSVLAGGTQYF.

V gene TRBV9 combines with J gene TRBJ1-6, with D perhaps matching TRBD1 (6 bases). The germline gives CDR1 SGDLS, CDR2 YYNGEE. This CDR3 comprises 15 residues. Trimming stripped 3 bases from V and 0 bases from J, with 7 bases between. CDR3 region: CASSEGDSYNSPLHF. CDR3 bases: TGTGCCAGCAGCGAGGGGGACTCCTATAATTCACCCCTCCACTTT.

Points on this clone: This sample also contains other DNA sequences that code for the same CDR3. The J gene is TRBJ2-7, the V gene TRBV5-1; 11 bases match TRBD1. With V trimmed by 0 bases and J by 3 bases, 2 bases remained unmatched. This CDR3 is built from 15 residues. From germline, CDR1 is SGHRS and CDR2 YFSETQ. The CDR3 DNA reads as TGCGCCAGCAGCTTGGAGGGACAGGGGGTCTACGAGCAGTACTTC. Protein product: CASSLEGQGVYEQYF.

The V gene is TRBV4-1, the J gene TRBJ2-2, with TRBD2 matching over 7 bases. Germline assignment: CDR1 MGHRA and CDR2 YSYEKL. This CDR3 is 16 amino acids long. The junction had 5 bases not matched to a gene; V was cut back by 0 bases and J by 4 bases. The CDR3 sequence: CASSQDWREITGELFF. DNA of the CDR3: TGCGCCAGCAGCCAAGATTGGCGGGAGATCACCGGGGAGCTGTTTTTT.

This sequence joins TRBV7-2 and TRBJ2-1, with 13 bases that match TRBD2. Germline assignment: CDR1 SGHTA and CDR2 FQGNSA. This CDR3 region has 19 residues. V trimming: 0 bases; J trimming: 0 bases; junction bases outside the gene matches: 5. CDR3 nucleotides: TGTGCCAGCAGCTTAGCCCCGGGACTAGCGGGGAACTCCTACAATGAGCAGTTCTTC. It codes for CASSLAPGLAGNSYNEQFF.

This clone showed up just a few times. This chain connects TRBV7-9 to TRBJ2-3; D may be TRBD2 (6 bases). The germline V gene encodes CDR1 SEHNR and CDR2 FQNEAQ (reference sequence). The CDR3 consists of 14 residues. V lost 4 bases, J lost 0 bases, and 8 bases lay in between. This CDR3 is CASSSLASTDTQYF. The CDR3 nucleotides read TGTGCCAGCAGCTCACTAGCTAGCACAGATACGCAGTATTTT.